Here is one T cell receptor (beta chain) with its context. Its antigen remains unidentified. Chemo-refractory metastatic non-small-cell lung cancer patients received focal radiation with ipilimumab CTLA-4 blockade. CDR1 is SGHVS and CDR2 is FQNEAQ in the germline V gene. V was shortened by 1 base and J by 3 bases, with 15 bases between the two germline ends. This CDR3 has 16 amino acids. This record belongs to a study of radiotherapy plus CTLA-4 blockade in lung cancer. Study-level background: Objective response was observed in roughly a sixth of patients, and disease control in roughly 33%.

Overall study results and limits: The best predictor of response was reported to be early blood T cell clone dynamics, with interferon-beta. In blood, TCR clones derived from the tumor expanded after radiotherapy plus ipilimumab.

Repertoires were generated with immunoSEQ multiplex PCR, while TCRdb's copy carries only in-frame clones and drops some. The sample gives about 110,000 clones, 85% of which show up once; 2% to 2.5% is in the top ten. The gene calls are TRBV7-8 and TRBJ1-2, with D possibly TRBD1 on 5 matching bases. This receptor was identified in a human donor with non-small cell lung cancer that progressed on radiotherapy plus ipilimumab. Some clones in this sample may be carry-over from other donors' samples. The source was peripheral blood, collected from a patient treated with radiotherapy plus ipilimumab. The CDR3 is CASSLGFGATYYGYTF. The CDR3 bases are TGTGCCAGCAGCTTAGGTTTCGGGGCTACCTACTATGGCTACACCTTC.